This T cell receptor beta chain is from a study of blood T cell repertoires in COVID-19. Germline CDR1 LNHDA, CDR2 SQIVND (reference sequence). The length of the CDR3 is 18 residues. V was clipped by 7 bases and J by 0 bases; unmatched bases: 12. Sequencing used immunoSEQ multiplex PCR; TCRdb keeps in-frame clones, though not all of them. The repertoire holds around 300,000 clones, with over 75% as singletons. The sample consisted of peripheral blood. This TCR was recovered from a human donor in a cohort sampled during active COVID-19. The V and J genes are TRBV19 and TRBJ2-6; TRBD1 matches 7 bases. CDR3 coding DNA: TGTGCCAGTACTGGCCGGGACAGTCCCCTCTCTGGGGCCAACGTCCTGACTTTC. The encoded protein is CASTGRDSPLSGANVLTF. Supplemented by reference TRBV19 and TRBJ2-6, the full variable domain reads DGGITQSPKYLFRKEGQNVTLSCEQNLNHDAMYWYRQDPGQGLRLIYYSQIVNDFQKGDIAEGYSVSREKKESFPLTVTSAQKNPTAFYLCASTGRDSPLSGANVLTFGAGSRLTVL.